What follows are 29 T cell receptor beta chains derived from one specimen sequenced in a study of cytomegalovirus exposure and HLA in healthy donors. The PCR contained 60 Vbeta and 13 Jbeta primers. Method: immunoSEQ multiplex PCR; TCRdb's copy keeps in-frame clones and lacks some. Here the sample spans roughly 120,000 clones, 74% being singletons. The sample consisted of PBMCs. The receptors stem from a woman between 50 and 59 years old in good health and CMV-seropositive.

This sequence joins TRBV29-1 and TRBJ2-7; 11 bases align to TRBD1. Germline-derived CDR1 and CDR2 are SQVTM and ANQGSEA. This CDR3 has 14 residues. V gave up 7 bases and J gave up 6 bases; unmatched junction bases: 11. In DNA form, the CDR3 reads TGCAGCGCCACCGGGACAGGGGGTGTGGGCGAGCAGTACTTC. This translates into CSATGTGGVGEQYF.

The V call is TRBV19, the J call TRBJ2-3; a weak D match, TRBD2 (5 bases). Trimming took off 7 bases at V and 0 bases at J, with 11 bases between the two ends. This CDR3 has 14 residues. Per the germline V gene, CDR1 is LNHDA and CDR2 is SQIVND (reference sequence). The CDR3 DNA reads as TGTGCCAGTACCCACGAGGGAAGCACAGATACGCAGTATTTT. Amino acids: CASTHEGSTDTQYF.

This clone occurred a few times. CDR3 sequence: CASSGTANTEAFF. CDR3 nucleotide sequence: TGTGCCAGCAGTGGGACAGCGAACACTGAAGCTTTCTTT. The J gene is TRBJ1-1, the V gene TRBV25-1, with D possibly TRBD1 on 6 matching bases. CDR3 length equals 13 residues. Looked up from germline, CDR1 is MGHDK and CDR2 is SYGVNS. V lost 4 bases to trimming and J lost 1 base, with 7 bases between them. The full variable domain, completed using reference TRBV25-1 and TRBJ1-1, is EADIYQTPRYLVIGTGKKITLECSQTMGHDKMYWYQQDPGMELHLIHYSYGVNSTEKGDLSSESTVSRIRTEHFPLTLESARPSHTSQYLCASSGTANTEAFFGQGTRLTVV.

The chain carries TRBV5-1 and TRBJ2-1, with TRBD2 as a possible D gene (6 bases). The germline V gene encodes CDR1 SGHRS and CDR2 YFSETQ. V shed 0 bases and J shed 1 base, with 20 bases lying between them. CDR3 length: 19 residues. CDR3: CASSLEWGGGDGSYNEQFF. CDR3 nucleotide sequence: TGCGCCAGCAGCTTGGAATGGGGCGGCGGGGATGGGTCCTACAATGAGCAGTTCTTC.

The gene calls are TRBV18 and TRBJ1-1, with TRBD1 matching over 8 bases. Germline V gene lookup returns CDR1 KGHSH and CDR2 LQKENI. Trimming took 3 bases from V and 4 from J; bases not matched to a gene: 10. The CDR3 covers 16 residues. CDR3 bases: TGTGCCAGCTCACCGGGAGCAGGGGGCTTTGGCACTGAAGCTTTCTTT. Encoded protein: CASSPGAGGFGTEAFF.

This sequence joins TRBV6-5 and TRBJ2-3; TRBD1 might be the D (7 bases). Germline CDR1 is MNHEY and CDR2 is SVGAGI. The CDR3 is 15 amino acids. Trimming pared 9 bases from V and 1 base from J, leaving 17 bases between. The DNA for the CDR3 is TGTGCCAGTTCGAGCCAGGGGGGTGGCACAGATACGCAGTATTTT. It is translated as CASSSQGGGTDTQYF.

This clone was picked up one time. The rearrangement uses TRBV5-1 and TRBJ1-2; TRBD1 might be the D (6 bases). Germline CDR1 SGHRS, CDR2 YFSETQ. The CDR3 is made up of 14 amino acids. V dropped 4 bases and J dropped 6 bases, with 16 bases sitting between them. The CDR3 protein is CASSPLTGQNGYTF. As DNA, the CDR3 is TGCGCCAGCAGCCCCTTGACAGGTCAAAATGGCTACACCTTC.

The V call is TRBV9, the J call TRBJ2-3; 8 bases match TRBD2. V shed 4 bases and J 2 bases; nucleotides not matched to a gene: 6. CDR3 length: 15 residues. CDR1 is SGDLS, CDR2 YYNGEE, per germline. CDR3 sequence reads: CASSILTSATDTQYF. CDR3 nucleotides: TGTGCCAGCAGCATACTGACTAGCGCCACAGATACGCAGTATTTT.

This sequence joins TRBV5-1 and TRBJ2-7; 9 nucleotides align to TRBD1. The CDR3 has 15 amino acids. V shed 0 bases, J shed 0 bases, and the junction held 1 base outside the gene matches. Germline V lookup: CDR1 SGHRS, CDR2 YFSETQ. Here the CDR3 reads CASSLGTGASYEQYF. The DNA of the CDR3 is TGCGCCAGCAGCTTGGGGACAGGGGCCTCCTACGAGCAGTACTTC.

The V gene is TRBV7-2, the J gene TRBJ1-5; the D gene is possibly TRBD1 (5 bases). CDR3 size: 14 residues. CDR1 SGHTA and CDR2 FQGNSA come from the germline V gene. V was trimmed by 5 bases and J by 4 bases, leaving 12 bases between them. Here the CDR3 DNA reads TGTGCCAGCAGCCAAGACAGTAAAAATCAGCCCCAGCATTTT. This sequence encodes CASSQDSKNQPQHF. The full variable domain, with the rest looked up from reference TRBV7-2 and TRBJ1-5, is GAGVSQSPSNKVTEKGKDVELRCDPISGHTALYWYRQSLGQGLEFLIYFQGNSAPDKSGLPSDRFSAERTGGSVSTLTIQRTQQEDSAVYLCASSQDSKNQPQHFGDGTRLSIL.

V and J are TRBV28 and TRBJ2-7, with TRBD2 as a possible D gene (6 bases). The CDR3 is made up of 13 amino acids. V lost 7 bases to trimming and J lost 2 bases, with 12 bases between them. CDR1 is MDHEN, CDR2 SYDVKM, per germline. The CDR3 nucleotides read TGTGCCAGCACCTCAGGAGGGGCCTACGAGCAGTACTTC. As protein: CASTSGGAYEQYF.

The V call is TRBV30, the J call TRBJ1-1, with TRBD1 as a possible D gene (5 bases). Trimming removed 6 bases at V and 7 bases at J, with 30 bases between. In germline, CDR1 is GTSNPN, CDR2 SVGIG (reference sequence). CDR3 length: 17 residues. This CDR3 is CACSNGGAAMGPFEAFF. As DNA, the CDR3 is TGTGCCTGTTCCAATGGAGGGGCGGCGATGGGCCCCTTTGAAGCTTTCTTT.

The CDR3 nucleotides read TGTGCCAGCAGCTTACTGGACACGAGCACAGATACGCAGTATTTT. It yields the protein CASSLLDTSTDTQYF. The chain uses TRBV7-9 and TRBJ2-3; TRBD1 is a possible D gene (5 bases). The CDR3 length is 15 residues. Deletions cut 2 bases from V and 0 bases from J, with 9 bases between. The germline V gene has CDR1 SEHNR and CDR2 FQNEAQ (reference sequence).

This clone has a handful of counts. The genes are TRBV6-5 and TRBJ2-1; 8 bases agree with TRBD1. The CDR3 has 15 residues. Germline CDR1 and CDR2: MNHEY and SVGAGI. Germline trimming cut 5 bases from V and 4 bases from J; bases unmatched to any gene: 7. In nucleotides, the CDR3 is TGTGCCAGCAGTACAACCGGGACAGGATACAATGAGCAGTTCTTC. Protein: CASSTTGTGYNEQFF.

CDR3 sequence reads: CASSAANTDTQYF. The DNA of the CDR3 is TGTGCCAGCAGTGCAGCCAACACAGATACGCAGTATTTT. The chain couples TRBV2 to TRBJ2-3; D uncertain. The CDR3 consists of 13 residues. Trimming removed 4 bases at V and 2 bases at J, with 7 bases between. In germline, CDR1 is SNHLY, CDR2 FYNNEI.

The chain uses TRBV23-1 and TRBJ1-5; 10 bases match TRBD1. TRBV23-1 belongs to the ORF category, with a function that is uncertain. Unmatched junction bases numbered 8, after V lost 6 bases and J lost 6 bases. The CDR3 is made up of 15 amino acids. The CDR3 nucleotides read TGCGCCAGCAGACCCGACAGGGGGCGAGGTCAGCCCCAGCATTTT. Translating it yields CASRPDRGRGQPQHF.

V gene TRBV7-9 combines with J gene TRBJ2-5; 8 bases are a match to TRBD1. Losses at the gene ends were 4 bases for V and 5 bases for J; bases not matched to a gene: 6. The CDR3 sequence is 14 residues long. Germline CDR1 is SEHNR and CDR2 is FQNEAQ (reference sequence). The CDR3 is CASSSTRTGETQYF. The CDR3, as DNA: TGTGCCAGCAGCTCTACACGGACAGGGGAGACCCAGTACTTC.

The rearrangement joins TRBV5-4 to TRBJ1-1; TRBD1 matches 8 bases. V was clipped by 4 bases and J by 1 base; unmatched bases: 9. This CDR3 is 16 amino acids long. CDR1 and CDR2 (germline): SGHNT, YYREEE (reference sequence). CDR3 sequence (DNA): TGTGCCAGCAGCGCCGAAACAGGGGGACAGAACACTGAAGCTTTCTTT. Its protein is CASSAETGGQNTEAFF.

The rearrangement joins TRBV28 to TRBJ1-2; TRBD1 matches 7 bases. Germline values: CDR1 MDHEN, CDR2 SYDVKM. This CDR3 has 15 residues. V was pared by 5 bases and J by 3 bases, with 9 bases of the junction left unmatched. The CDR3 DNA is TGTGCCAGCAGTAAAACTACGGGACAGTACTATGGCTACACCTTC. It specifies CASSKTTGQYYGYTF.

This clone was counted a single time. The chain links TRBV27 to TRBJ1-4; 7 bases match TRBD1. Germline CDR1 and CDR2: MNHEY and SMNVEV (reference sequence). Trimming removed 5 bases from V and 0 bases from J; junction bases left unmatched: 12. The CDR3 contains 18 residues. Here the CDR3 reads CASSPRQGRFATNEKLFF. The CDR3 coding sequence is TGTGCCAGCAGTCCGCGACAGGGCCGTTTTGCAACTAATGAAAAACTGTTTTTT.

The chain carries TRBV5-1 and TRBJ1-6, with 9 nucleotides matching TRBD1. The CDR3 totals 18 residues. The junction had 13 bases not matched to a gene; V was cut back by 4 bases and J by 5 bases. Germline lookup yields CDR1 SGHRS and CDR2 YFSETQ. CDR3 in DNA: TGCGCCAGCAGCCTTCGGGACAGGGTAATGGATAATAATTCACCCCTCCACTTT. Protein product: CASSLRDRVMDNNSPLHF.

Of note for this clone: The same CDR3 can be traced to other DNA sequences in this sample. DNA of the CDR3: TGTGCCTGGAGTGGTAAACCCCCTAGGGAGCAGTACTTC. Its protein product is CAWSGKPPREQYF. The chain couples TRBV30 to TRBJ2-7; D uncertain. Germline values: CDR1 GTSNPN, CDR2 SVGIG (reference sequence). V shed 1 base and J shed 7 bases, with 14 bases lying between them. CDR3 size: 13 residues.

The CDR3: CASSLTGDYGYTF. CDR3 coding DNA: TGTGCCAGCAGTTTGACAGGGGACTATGGCTACACCTTC. J is TRBJ1-2 and V is TRBV27, with TRBD1 matching over 8 bases. The CDR3 covers 13 residues. Looked up from germline, CDR1 is MNHEY and CDR2 is SMNVEV (reference sequence). With 3 bases clipped from V and 3 bases from J, the junction kept 0 bases outside the gene matches.

This rearrangement joins TRBV29-1 to TRBJ2-3, with TRBD2 matching 11 bases. This CDR3 spans 13 amino acids. CDR1 and CDR2 from the germline V gene are SQVTM and ANQGSEA. Unmatched junction bases numbered 9, after V lost 4 bases and J lost 12 bases. DNA for the CDR3: TGCAGCGTTGTAGCGGGAGGGCTCCAAGTACAGTATTTT. This gives the protein CSVVAGGLQVQYF.

This clone was counted between two and nine times. The V call is TRBV6-1, the J call TRBJ2-7, with D possibly being TRBD1 (5 bases). Germline-derived CDR1 and CDR2 are MNHNS and SASEGT. CDR3 length: 12 residues. V lost 4 bases and J 3 bases, leaving 7 bases between the germline ends. The CDR3 nucleotides read TGTGCCAGCAGTGGACAGTTCTACGAGCAGTACTTC. It yields the protein CASSGQFYEQYF.

V usage is TRBV10-3 and J usage is TRBJ1-1; D may be TRBD1 (5 bases). Germline lookup yields CDR1 ENHRY and CDR2 SYGVKD. Trimming stripped 0 bases from V and 5 bases from J, with 13 bases between. The CDR3 runs 15 residues. The CDR3 nucleotides are TGTGCCATCAGTGAGTCGGGTGGGAAGGGGACTGAAGCTTTCTTT. This sequence encodes CAISESGGKGTEAFF.

V and J are TRBV28 and TRBJ2-7, with 8 bases identical to TRBD2. The CDR3 extends over 15 amino acids. J gave up 3 bases and V 8 bases, and 12 bases lay outside the gene matches. The germline gives CDR1 MDHEN, CDR2 SYDVKM. The CDR3 loop reads CASCPGGGRLYEQYF. In DNA, the CDR3 is TGTGCCAGCTGTCCCGGCGGCGGGAGGCTCTACGAGCAGTACTTC.

This clone occurred once. The chain joins TRBV4-1 to TRBJ2-7, with TRBD1 identical over 7 bases. The CDR3 covers 15 residues. Germline V gives CDR1 MGHRA, CDR2 YSYEKL. V was pared by 3 bases and J by 3 bases, with 8 bases of the junction left unmatched. CDR3 amino acids: CASSHPGQQLYEQYF. DNA of the CDR3: TGCGCCAGCAGCCATCCGGGACAGCAGCTCTACGAGCAGTACTTC.

The gene calls are TRBV5-1 and TRBJ2-3, with D maybe TRBD2 (5 bases). CDR3 size: 16 residues. Germline CDR1 is SGHRS and CDR2 is YFSETQ. V gave up 7 bases and J gave up 0 bases, with 18 bases separating them. The CDR3 here is CASHPTPGRSTDTQYF. DNA of the CDR3: TGCGCCAGCCACCCTACCCCGGGAAGGAGCACAGATACGCAGTATTTT.